This record looks at one T cell receptor beta chain sequence and its context. V was cut by 5 bases and J by 0 bases, with 11 bases left in between. The germline V gene encodes CDR1 GTSNPN and CDR2 SVGIG (reference sequence). This CDR3 has 13 amino acids. These data are taken from a study of blood T cell repertoires in COVID-19. Profiled with immunoSEQ multiplex PCR; TCRdb holds only in-frame clones, not every one. The sample lists 150,000 or so clones, 75% to 80% occurring once. The source of this sequence is a woman in her fifties or sixties who had recovered from COVID-19. The chain links TRBV30 to TRBJ2-7; maybe TRBD2 (5 bases). The sequencing input was PBMCs or T cells enriched from blood (not recorded which). DNA of the CDR3: TGTGCCTGGGCCCGGGGTTCCTCCTACGAGCAGTACTTC. The encoded protein is CAWARGSSYEQYF.